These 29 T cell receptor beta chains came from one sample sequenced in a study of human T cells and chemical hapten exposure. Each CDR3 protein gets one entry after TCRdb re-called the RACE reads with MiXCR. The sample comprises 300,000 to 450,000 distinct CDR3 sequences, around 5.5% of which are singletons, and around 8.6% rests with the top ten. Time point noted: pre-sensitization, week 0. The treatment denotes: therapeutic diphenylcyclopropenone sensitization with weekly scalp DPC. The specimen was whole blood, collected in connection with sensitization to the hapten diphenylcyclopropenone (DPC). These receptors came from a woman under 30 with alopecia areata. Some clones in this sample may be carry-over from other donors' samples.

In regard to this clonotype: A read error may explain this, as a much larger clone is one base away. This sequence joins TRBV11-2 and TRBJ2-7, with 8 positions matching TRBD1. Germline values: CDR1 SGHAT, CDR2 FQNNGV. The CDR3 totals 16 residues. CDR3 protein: CASSLEDRENNYEKYF. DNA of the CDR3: TGTGCCAGCAGCTTAGAGGACAGGGAAAATAACTACGAGAAGTACTTC.

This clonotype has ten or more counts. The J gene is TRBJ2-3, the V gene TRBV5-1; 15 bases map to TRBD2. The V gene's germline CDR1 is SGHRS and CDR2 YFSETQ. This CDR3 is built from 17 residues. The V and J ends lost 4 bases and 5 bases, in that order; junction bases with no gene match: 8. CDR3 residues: CASSPGTSGGFQDTQYF. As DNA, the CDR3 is TGCGCCAGCAGCCCTGGGACTAGCGGGGGGTTTCAAGATACGCAGTATTTT.

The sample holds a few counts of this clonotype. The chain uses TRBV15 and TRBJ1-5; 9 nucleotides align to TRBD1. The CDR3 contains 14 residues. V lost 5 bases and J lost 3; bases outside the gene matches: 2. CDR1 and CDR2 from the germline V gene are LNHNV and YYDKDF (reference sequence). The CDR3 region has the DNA TGTGCCACCAGCGGACAGGGGTACAATCAGCCCCAGCATTTT. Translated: CATSGQGYNQPQHF. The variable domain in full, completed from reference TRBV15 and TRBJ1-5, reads DAMVIQNPRYQVTQFGKPVTLSCSQTLNHNVMYWYQQKSSQAPKLLFHYYDKDFNNEADTPDNFQSRRPNTSFCFLDIRSPGLGDTAMYLCATSGQGYNQPQHFGDGTRLSIL.

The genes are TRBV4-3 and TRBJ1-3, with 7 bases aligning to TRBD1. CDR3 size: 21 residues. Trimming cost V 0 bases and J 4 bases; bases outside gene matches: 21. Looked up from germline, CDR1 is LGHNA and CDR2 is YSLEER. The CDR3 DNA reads TGCGCCAGCAGCCAAGATACCGGGACAGATGAATTGGTCGGATCGGGAAACACCATATATTTT. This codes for CASSQDTGTDELVGSGNTIYF.

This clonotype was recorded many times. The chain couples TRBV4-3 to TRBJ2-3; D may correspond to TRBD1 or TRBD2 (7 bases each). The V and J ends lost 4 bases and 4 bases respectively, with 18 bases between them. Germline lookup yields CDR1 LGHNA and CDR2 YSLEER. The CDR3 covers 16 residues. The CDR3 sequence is CASSPVRGGGADTQYF. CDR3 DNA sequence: TGCGCCAGCAGCCCGGTCAGGGGGGGAGGGGCAGATACGCAGTATTTT.

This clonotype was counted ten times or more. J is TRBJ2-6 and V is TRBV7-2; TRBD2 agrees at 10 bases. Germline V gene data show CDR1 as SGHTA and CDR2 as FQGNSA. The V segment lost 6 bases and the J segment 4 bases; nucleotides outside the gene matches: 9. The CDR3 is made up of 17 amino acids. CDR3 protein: CASSPSGGKSGANVLTF. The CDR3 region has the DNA TGTGCCAGCAGTCCTAGCGGGGGAAAGTCCGGGGCCAACGTCCTGACTTTC.

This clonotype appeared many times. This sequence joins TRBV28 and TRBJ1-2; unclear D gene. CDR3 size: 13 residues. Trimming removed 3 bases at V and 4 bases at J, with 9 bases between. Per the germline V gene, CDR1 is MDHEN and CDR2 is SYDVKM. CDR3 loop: CASSLVRLYGYTF. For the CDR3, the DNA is TGTGCCAGCAGTTTGGTCAGACTCTATGGCTACACCTTC.

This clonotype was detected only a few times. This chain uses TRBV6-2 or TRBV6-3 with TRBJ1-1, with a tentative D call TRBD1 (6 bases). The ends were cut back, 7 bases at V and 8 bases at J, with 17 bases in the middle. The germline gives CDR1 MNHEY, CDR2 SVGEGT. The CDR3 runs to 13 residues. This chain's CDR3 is CASTSPRGLEAFF. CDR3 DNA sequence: TGTGCCAGCACCTCCCCGAGGGGGTTAGAAGCTTTCTTT.

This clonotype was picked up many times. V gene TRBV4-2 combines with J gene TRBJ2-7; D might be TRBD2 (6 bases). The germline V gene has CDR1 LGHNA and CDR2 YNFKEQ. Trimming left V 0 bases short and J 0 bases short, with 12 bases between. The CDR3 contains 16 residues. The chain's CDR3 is CASSQDLASASYEQYF. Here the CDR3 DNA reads TGTGCCAGCAGCCAAGATTTGGCTAGCGCCTCCTACGAGCAGTACTTC.

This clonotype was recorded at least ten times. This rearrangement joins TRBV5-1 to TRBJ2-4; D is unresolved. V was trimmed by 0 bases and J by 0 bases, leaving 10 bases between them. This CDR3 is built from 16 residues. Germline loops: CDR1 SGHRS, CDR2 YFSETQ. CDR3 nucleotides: TGCGCCAGCAGCTTGGCCCCAGACTTAGCCAAAAACATTCAGTACTTC. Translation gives CASSLAPDLAKNIQYF.

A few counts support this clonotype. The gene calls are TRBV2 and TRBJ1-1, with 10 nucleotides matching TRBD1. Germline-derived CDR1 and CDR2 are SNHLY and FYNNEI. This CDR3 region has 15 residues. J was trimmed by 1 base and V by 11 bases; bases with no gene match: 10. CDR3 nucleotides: TGTGCCGTCCTCCGGGACAGGGGCGGGAACACTGAAGCTTTCTTT. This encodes CAVLRDRGGNTEAFF.

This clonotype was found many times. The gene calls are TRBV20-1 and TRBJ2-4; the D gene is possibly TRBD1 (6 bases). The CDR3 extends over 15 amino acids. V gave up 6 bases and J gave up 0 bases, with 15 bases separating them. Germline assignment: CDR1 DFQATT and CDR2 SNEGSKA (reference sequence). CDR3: CSAAKQGIAKNIQYF. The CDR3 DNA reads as TGCAGTGCGGCCAAGCAGGGGATAGCCAAAAACATTCAGTACTTC.

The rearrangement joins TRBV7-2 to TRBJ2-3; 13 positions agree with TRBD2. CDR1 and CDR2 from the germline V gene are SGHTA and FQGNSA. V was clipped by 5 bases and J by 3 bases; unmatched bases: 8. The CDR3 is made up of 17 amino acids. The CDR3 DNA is TGTACCAGCAGCCTTACTAGCGGGGGGGCCTCTACAGATACGCAGTATTTT. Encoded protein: CTSSLTSGGASTDTQYF.

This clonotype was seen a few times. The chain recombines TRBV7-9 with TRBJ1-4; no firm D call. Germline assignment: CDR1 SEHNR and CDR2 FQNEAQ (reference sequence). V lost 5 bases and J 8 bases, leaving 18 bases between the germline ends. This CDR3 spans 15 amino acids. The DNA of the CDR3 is TGTGCCAGCAGCCCAAGACCCAGGAAAGGGGAAAAACTGTTTTTT. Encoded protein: CASSPRPRKGEKLFF.

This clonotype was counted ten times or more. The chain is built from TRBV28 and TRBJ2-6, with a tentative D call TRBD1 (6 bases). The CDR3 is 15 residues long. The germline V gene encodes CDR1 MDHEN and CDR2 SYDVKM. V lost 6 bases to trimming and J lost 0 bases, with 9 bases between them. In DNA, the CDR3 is TGTGCCAGCAGCGTAGGGGGCTCTGGGGCCAACGTCCTGACTTTC. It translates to CASSVGGSGANVLTF.

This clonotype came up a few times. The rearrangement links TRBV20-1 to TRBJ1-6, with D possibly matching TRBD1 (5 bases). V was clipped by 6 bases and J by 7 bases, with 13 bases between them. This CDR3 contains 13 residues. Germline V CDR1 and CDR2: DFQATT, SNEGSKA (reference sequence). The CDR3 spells CSARAGENSPLHF. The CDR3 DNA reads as TGCAGTGCCAGGGCGGGGGAAAATTCACCCCTCCACTTT.

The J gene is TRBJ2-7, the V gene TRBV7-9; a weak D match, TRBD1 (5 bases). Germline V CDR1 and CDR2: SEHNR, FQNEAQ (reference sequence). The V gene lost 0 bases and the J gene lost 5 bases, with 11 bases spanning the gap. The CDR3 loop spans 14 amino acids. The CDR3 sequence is CASSLAQGVHEQYF. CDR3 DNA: TGTGCCAGCAGCTTAGCACAAGGGGTCCACGAGCAGTACTTC.

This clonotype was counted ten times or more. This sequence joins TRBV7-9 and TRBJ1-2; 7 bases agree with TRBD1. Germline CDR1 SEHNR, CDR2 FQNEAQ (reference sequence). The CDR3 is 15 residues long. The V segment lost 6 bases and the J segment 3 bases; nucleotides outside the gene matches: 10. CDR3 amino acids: CASSQQTGTDYGYTF. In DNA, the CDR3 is TGTGCCAGCAGTCAACAGACCGGGACAGACTATGGCTACACCTTC.

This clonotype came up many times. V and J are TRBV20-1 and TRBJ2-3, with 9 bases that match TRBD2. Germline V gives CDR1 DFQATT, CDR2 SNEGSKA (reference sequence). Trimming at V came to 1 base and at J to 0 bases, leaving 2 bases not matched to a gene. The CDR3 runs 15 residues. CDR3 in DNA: TGCAGTGCTAGAGGGCTAGCGGGGAGCACAGATACGCAGTATTTT. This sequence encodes CSARGLAGSTDTQYF.

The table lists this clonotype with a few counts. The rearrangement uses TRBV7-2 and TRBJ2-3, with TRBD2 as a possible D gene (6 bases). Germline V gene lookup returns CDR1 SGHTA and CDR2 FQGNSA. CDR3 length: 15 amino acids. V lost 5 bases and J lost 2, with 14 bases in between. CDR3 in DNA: TGTGCCAGCAGCCCCAAATGGGACTTCACAGATACGCAGTATTTT. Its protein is CASSPKWDFTDTQYF. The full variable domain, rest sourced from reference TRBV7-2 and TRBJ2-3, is GAGVSQSPSNKVTEKGKDVELRCDPISGHTALYWYRQSLGQGLEFLIYFQGNSAPDKSGLPSDRFSAERTGGSVSTLTIQRTQQEDSAVYLCASSPKWDFTDTQYFGPGTRLTVL.

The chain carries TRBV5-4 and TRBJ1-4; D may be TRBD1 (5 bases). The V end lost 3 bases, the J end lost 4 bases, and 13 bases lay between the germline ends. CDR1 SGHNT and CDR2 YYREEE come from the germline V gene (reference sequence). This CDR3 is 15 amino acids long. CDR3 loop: CASSSGSGFNEKLFF. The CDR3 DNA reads TGTGCCAGCAGCTCGGGTTCAGGGTTTAATGAAAAACTGTTTTTT. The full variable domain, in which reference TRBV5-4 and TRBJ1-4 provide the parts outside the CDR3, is ETGVTQSPTHLIKTRGQQVTLRCSSQSGHNTVSWYQQALGQGPQFIFQYYREEENGRGNFPPRFSGLQFPNYSSELNVNALELDDSALYLCASSSGSGFNEKLFFGSGTQLSVL.

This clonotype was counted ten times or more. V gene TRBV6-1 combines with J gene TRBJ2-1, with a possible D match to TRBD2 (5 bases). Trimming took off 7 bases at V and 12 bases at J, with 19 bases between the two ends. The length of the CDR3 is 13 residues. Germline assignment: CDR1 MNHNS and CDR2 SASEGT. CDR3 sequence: CASKVGDIEGQFF. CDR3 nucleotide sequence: TGTGCCAGCAAGGTGGGCGACATTGAGGGGCAGTTCTTC.

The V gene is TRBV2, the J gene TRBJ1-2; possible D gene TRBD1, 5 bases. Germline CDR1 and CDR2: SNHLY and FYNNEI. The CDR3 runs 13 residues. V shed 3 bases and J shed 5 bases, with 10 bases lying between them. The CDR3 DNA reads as TGTGCCAGCAGTGAGGGGCAGGGTTATGGCTACACCTTC. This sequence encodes CASSEGQGYGYTF.

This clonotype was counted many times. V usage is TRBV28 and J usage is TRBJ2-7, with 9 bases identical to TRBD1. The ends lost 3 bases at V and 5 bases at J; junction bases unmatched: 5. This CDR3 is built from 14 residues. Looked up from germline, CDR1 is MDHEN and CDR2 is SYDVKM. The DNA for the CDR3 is TGTGCCAGCAGTTTTGGACAGGGGAAGAACGAGCAGTACTTC. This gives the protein CASSFGQGKNEQYF. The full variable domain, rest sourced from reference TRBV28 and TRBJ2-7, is DVKVTQSSRYLVKRTGEKVFLECVQDMDHENMFWYRQDPGLGLRLIYFSYDVKMKEKGDIPEGYSVSREKKERFSLILESASTNQTSMYLCASSFGQGKNEQYFGPGTRLTVT.

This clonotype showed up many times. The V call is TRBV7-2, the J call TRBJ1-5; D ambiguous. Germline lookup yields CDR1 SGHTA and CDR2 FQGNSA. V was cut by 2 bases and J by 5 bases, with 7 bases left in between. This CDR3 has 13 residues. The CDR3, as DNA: TGTGCCAGCAGCTTAAATCGGGATCAGCCCCAGCATTTT. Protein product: CASSLNRDQPQHF.

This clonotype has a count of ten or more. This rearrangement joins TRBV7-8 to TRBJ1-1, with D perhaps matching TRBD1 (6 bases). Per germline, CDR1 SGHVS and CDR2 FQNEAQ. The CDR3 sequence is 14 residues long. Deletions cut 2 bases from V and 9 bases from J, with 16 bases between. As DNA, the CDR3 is TGTGCCAGCAGCTTAAAGTACCTGGGGGCTCAAGCTTTCTTT. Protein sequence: CASSLKYLGAQAFF.

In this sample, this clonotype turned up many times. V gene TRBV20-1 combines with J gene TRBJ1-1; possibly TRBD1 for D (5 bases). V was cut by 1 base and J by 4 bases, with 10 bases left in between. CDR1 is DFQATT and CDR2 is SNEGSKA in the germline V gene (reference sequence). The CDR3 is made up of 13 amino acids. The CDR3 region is CSARVGLGTEAFF. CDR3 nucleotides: TGCAGTGCTAGAGTGGGGCTAGGCACTGAAGCTTTCTTT.

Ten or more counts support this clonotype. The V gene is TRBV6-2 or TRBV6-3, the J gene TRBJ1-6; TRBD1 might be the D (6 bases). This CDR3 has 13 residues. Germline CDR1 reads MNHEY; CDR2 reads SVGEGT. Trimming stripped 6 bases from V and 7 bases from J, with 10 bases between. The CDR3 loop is CASRDRKNSPLHF. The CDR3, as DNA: TGTGCCAGCAGGGACAGAAAGAATTCACCCCTCCACTTT.

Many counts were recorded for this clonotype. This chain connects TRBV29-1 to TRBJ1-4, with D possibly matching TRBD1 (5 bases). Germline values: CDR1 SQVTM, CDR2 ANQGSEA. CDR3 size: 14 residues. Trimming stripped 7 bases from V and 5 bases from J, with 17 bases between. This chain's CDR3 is CSGGRGRSNEKLFF. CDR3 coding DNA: TGCAGCGGGGGTCGGGGCCGATCAAATGAAAAACTGTTTTTT.